The T cell receptor beta chain described here comes from a study of Graves' ophthalmopathy and Graves' hyperthyroidism. The study's findings and limits: Most expanded clonotypes from thyroid (those above 0.001 frequency) were also found in blood. Ophthalmopathy was separated from stable hyperthyroidism by a 13-signature model with around 88% sensitivity and over 70% specificity.

Only newly diagnosed hyperthyroidism patients aged 18 to 65, with under 2 months' duration, were enrolled. Diagnosis relied on clinical symptoms, serum thyroxine, TRAb, thyroid ultrasound and orbital computed tomography. Germline assignment: CDR1 DFQATT and CDR2 SNEGSKA (reference sequence). The germline V and J ends were trimmed by 6 bases and 4 bases, with 9 bases remaining between them. This CDR3 is built from 11 residues. Details on this clonotype: Its antigen is still unknown.

The authors amplified TCR beta CDR3 regions, and they did so from RNA transcripts for repertoire sequencing. First-round RT-PCR employed HTBI primers, with a second-round multiplex PCR after it. MiXCR, run by TCRdb on the multiplex PCR reads, gives a single entry per CDR3 protein. The sample lists 450,000 to 600,000 distinct CDR3 sequences, approximately 37% occurring once. Sequenced input: peripheral blood or thyroid tissue (not recorded which). The gene calls are TRBV20-1 and TRBJ1-2; D gene unclear. The TCR sequence derives from an adult man with Graves' hyperthyroidism. CDR3 region: CSATEGYGYTF. The CDR3 DNA follows: TGCAGTGCAACGGAGGGCTATGGCTACACCTTC.